This is a list of T cell receptor beta chains from one sample in a study of T cell responses to AZD1222 COVID-19 vaccine. Here immunoSEQ multiplex PCR was the method, and the copy in TCRdb shows in-frame clones only, minus some. The repertoire holds about 88,000 clones, with around 90% as singletons. The source was peripheral blood, collected on day 0 of AZD1222 vaccination. The source is an adult in good health. CDR3s include the opening cysteine and the closing phenylalanine or tryptophan. Fields, in order: J gene, clone size, D gene, V gene, CDR3 protein, CDR3 DNA. D genes are given only for firm matches. Only part of the rows carry a size: once, few, many, or a class if the clone is expanded.

>TRBJ1-4|NA|NA|TRBV9
CASSVAPDGGKLFF
TGTGCCAGCAGCGTAGCTCCAGACGGGGGAAAACTGTTTTTT
>TRBJ1-2|NA|TRBD1|TRBV3-1/TRBV3-2
CASSQVTDRGANYGYTF
TGTGCCAGCAGCCAAGTGACGGACAGGGGGGCTAACTATGGCTACACCTTC
>TRBJ2-1|NA|NA|TRBV7-2
CASSLGRQEEQFF
TGTGCCAGCAGCTTAGGGAGACAGGAGGAGCAGTTCTTC
>TRBJ1-2|NA|TRBD1|TRBV7-2
CASSLPTGGNRGYTF
TGTGCCAGCAGCTTACCCACAGGGGGCAATAGGGGCTACACCTTC
>TRBJ2-3|NA|NA|TRBV6-4
CASSDSGGGGPDTQYF
TGTGCCAGCAGTGACTCGGGAGGGGGGGGGCCAGATACGCAGTATTTT
>TRBJ2-7|NA|TRBD2|TRBV5-1
CASSLLLSSGSYEQYF
TGCGCCAGCAGCTTGTTGTTATCTAGCGGGAGTTACGAGCAGTACTTC
>TRBJ1-2|NA|NA|TRBV7-9
CASSPGHYGYTF
TGTGCCAGCAGCCCAGGACATTATGGCTACACCTTC
>TRBJ1-3|NA|TRBD1|TRBV30
CAWSVRTGWPGNTIYF
TGTGCCTGGAGTGTACGGACAGGGTGGCCTGGAAACACCATATATTTT
>TRBJ1-4|few|NA|TRBV19
CASSMFGTATNEKLFF
TGTGCCAGTAGTATGTTCGGGACCGCAACAAATGAAAAACTGTTTTTT
>TRBJ1-1|NA|TRBD1|TRBV27
CASSAPGQGNTEAFF
TGTGCCAGCAGTGCCCCGGGACAGGGGAACACTGAAGCTTTCTTT
>TRBJ2-1|NA|NA|TRBV15
CATSRDLEQGSEQFF
TGTGCCACCAGCAGAGATCTCGAACAGGGCAGTGAGCAGTTCTTC
>TRBJ1-1|NA|NA|TRBV5-1
CASSLYGRGTEAFF
TGCGCCAGCAGCTTATACGGACGGGGCACTGAAGCTTTCTTT
>TRBJ2-2|NA|NA|TRBV5-1
CASHTEPGRGGGELFF
TGCGCCAGCCACACGGAACCGGGGCGGGGAGGCGGGGAGCTGTTTTTT
>TRBJ2-3|NA|TRBD2|TRBV12-5
CASGLGQTSVSTDTQYF
TGTGCTAGTGGTTTGGGGCAGACTAGCGTGAGCACAGATACGCAGTATTTT
>TRBJ1-1|NA|NA|TRBV19
CASSATGRTEAFF
TGTGCCAGTAGTGCAACAGGGAGAACTGAAGCTTTCTTT
>TRBJ2-1|NA|TRBD1|TRBV10-3
CAISATLGQAKNNEQFF
TGTGCCATCAGTGCGACCCTGGGACAGGCAAAGAACAATGAGCAGTTCTTC
>TRBJ1-5|NA|TRBD1|TRBV5-5
CASSPGDRSSNQPQHF
TGTGCCAGCAGCCCGGGGGACAGGTCGAGCAATCAGCCCCAGCATTTT
>TRBJ2-2|NA|NA|TRBV5-1
CASSLLGENTGELFF
TGCGCCAGCAGCTTGTTGGGTGAGAACACCGGGGAGCTGTTTTTT
>TRBJ2-2|once|NA|TRBV5-1
CASSHDSANTGELFF
TGCGCCAGCAGCCACGACAGCGCGAACACCGGGGAGCTGTTTTTT
>TRBJ1-2|NA|NA|TRBV3-1/TRBV3-2
CASSQDLAYGYTF
TGTGCCAGCAGCCAAGATCTCGCCTATGGCTACACCTTC
>TRBJ2-2|NA|NA|TRBV12-3/TRBV12-4
CASTLSTGELFF
TGTGCCAGCACACTTAGCACCGGGGAGCTGTTTTTT
>TRBJ2-6|NA|NA|TRBV8-1
CGSTRQPQSRANVLTF
TGTGGCAGTACTCGTCAGCCACAAAGTCGGGCCAACGTCCTGACTTTC
>TRBJ2-7|NA|NA|TRBV12-5
CASGDRPGELSEQYF
TGTGCTAGTGGTGATAGGCCGGGAGAGCTTTCGGAGCAGTACTTC
>TRBJ1-6|NA|NA|TRBV2
CARKDQGRNSPLHF
TGTGCCAGGAAGGACCAGGGGCGGAATTCACCCCTCCACTTT
>TRBJ1-2|once|NA|TRBV2
CASSVPPTEYGYTF
TGTGCCAGCAGTGTCCCACCGACAGAATATGGCTACACCTTC
>TRBJ1-5|NA|NA|TRBV11-1
CASSLDRFKHQHF
TGTGCCAGCAGTCTAGACAGATTTAAGCACCAGCATTTT
>TRBJ2-5|NA|TRBD2|TRBV11-2
CASSLIRLAEDKTQYF
TGTGCCAGCAGCCTTATTCGACTAGCGGAGGACAAGACCCAGTACTTC
>TRBJ2-7|NA|TRBD2|TRBV5-8
CASSLAGGYLYEQYF
TGTGCCAGCAGCTTGGCCGGGGGGTACCTCTACGAGCAGTACTTC
>TRBJ1-1|few|NA|TRBV30
CAWSYGQTEAFF
TGTGCCTGGAGCTATGGACAGACTGAAGCTTTCTTT
>TRBJ2-3|NA|TRBD1|TRBV6-4
CASKSEGAADTQYF
TGTGCCAGCAAGAGTGAGGGGGCCGCAGATACGCAGTATTTT
>TRBJ1-1|NA|TRBD1|TRBV6-5
CASSSQGGEAFF
TGTGCCAGCAGCTCTCAGGGGGGTGAAGCTTTCTTT
>TRBJ2-7|NA|TRBD1|TRBV20-1
CSAKTGIEQYF
TGCAGTGCTAAGACAGGGATCGAGCAGTACTTC
>TRBJ2-3|NA|NA|TRBV9
CASSFQDGSTDTQYF
TGTGCCAGCAGCTTTCAGGACGGTAGCACAGATACGCAGTATTTT
>TRBJ2-7|NA|TRBD2|TRBV18
CASSPELAGFYEQYF
TGTGCCAGCTCACCAGAACTAGCGGGATTCTACGAGCAGTACTTC
>TRBJ1-1|NA|NA|TRBV2
CASSADTRPREAFF
TGTGCCAGCAGTGCAGACACGCGACCAAGGGAAGCTTTCTTT
>TRBJ1-5|NA|TRBD1|TRBV5-6
CASSSFGTGGQPQHF
TGTGCCAGCAGCTCCTTTGGGACAGGGGGTCAGCCCCAGCATTTT
>TRBJ2-3|NA|NA|TRBV7-2
CASSLGGSGSTDTQYF
TGTGCCAGCAGCTTAGGGGGTAGCGGAAGCACAGATACGCAGTATTTT
>TRBJ1-6|NA|NA|TRBV20-1
CSASVRENSPLHF
TGCAGTGCTAGTGTCCGTGAGAATTCACCCCTCCACTTT
>TRBJ1-1|NA|NA|TRBV14
CASSRGSTEAFF
TGTGCCAGCAGCCGGGGTTCCACTGAAGCTTTCTTT
>TRBJ1-1|NA|NA|TRBV3-1/TRBV3-2
CASTRSWAGAEAFF
TGTGCCAGCACAAGATCCTGGGCGGGGGCTGAAGCTTTCTTT
>TRBJ2-3|NA|NA|TRBV19
CASSIRTGGTDTQYF
TGTGCCAGTAGTATTAGAACCGGGGGCACAGATACGCAGTATTTT
>TRBJ1-1|NA|NA|TRBV4-2
CASSQVGDWTEAFF
TGTGCCAGCAGCCAAGTAGGGGATTGGACTGAAGCTTTCTTT
>TRBJ1-5|NA|NA|TRBV19
CASGTRSLLYSNQPQHF
TGTGCCAGTGGGACAAGAAGCCTTCTCTATAGCAATCAGCCCCAGCATTTT
>TRBJ1-2|NA|TRBD1|TRBV9
CASSAHRGRDYGYTF
TGTGCCAGCAGCGCGCACAGGGGGCGAGACTATGGCTACACCTTC
>TRBJ1-2|NA|TRBD1|TRBV18
CASSPYGQDHGYTF
TGTGCCAGCTCACCGTATGGACAGGACCACGGCTACACCTTC
>TRBJ2-5|NA|TRBD2|TRBV7-8
CASSWTSGRGGQETQYF
TGTGCCAGCAGCTGGACTAGCGGGAGGGGCGGTCAAGAGACCCAGTACTTC
>TRBJ1-1|NA|NA|TRBV5-4
CASSLELNEAFF
TGTGCCAGCAGCTTGGAACTCAATGAAGCTTTCTTT
>TRBJ1-2|NA|NA|TRBV29-1
CSVEDRGGYGYTF
TGCAGCGTTGAAGATCGGGGGGGGTATGGCTACACCTTC
>TRBJ2-7|NA|TRBD2|TRBV2
CASSETPGLSSYEQYF
TGTGCCAGCAGTGAGACCCCGGGACTAAGCTCCTACGAGCAGTACTTC
>TRBJ2-3|NA|NA|TRBV7-8
CASSGHSTDTQYF
TGTGCCAGCAGCGGCCACAGCACAGATACGCAGTATTTT
>TRBJ1-1|few|NA|TRBV29-1
CSARPGWAMNTEAFF
TGCAGCGCCCGGCCCGGATGGGCCATGAACACTGAAGCTTTCTTT
>TRBJ1-1|NA|NA|TRBV6-5
CASSYERGGYTEAFF
TGTGCCAGCAGTTACGAGAGGGGAGGGTACACTGAAGCTTTCTTT
>TRBJ1-2|NA|NA|TRBV5-5
CASSFSGNYGYTF
TGTGCCAGCAGCTTTTCAGGGAACTATGGCTACACCTTC
>TRBJ2-2|once|NA|TRBV6-5
CASSYSDRELFF
TGTGCCAGCAGTTACAGTGACCGGGAGCTGTTTTTT
>TRBJ1-2|NA|NA|TRBV4-2
CASSHASLDSPNYGYTF
TGTGCCAGCAGCCACGCTTCCCTGGACAGTCCTAACTATGGCTACACCTTC
>TRBJ2-1|NA|TRBD2|TRBV18
CASSLTLSSGGEYNEQFF
TGTGCCAGCTCACTTACGCTTTCTAGCGGGGGTGAGTACAATGAGCAGTTCTTC
>TRBJ2-7|NA|TRBD1|TRBV15
CATSRDSAREQYF
TGTGCCACCAGCCGGGACAGTGCTCGCGAGCAGTACTTC
>TRBJ1-1|NA|NA|TRBV3-1/TRBV3-2
CASSQEGAATEAFF
TGTGCCAGCAGCCAAGAGGGGGCTGCGACTGAAGCTTTCTTT
>TRBJ1-2|once|NA|TRBV12-3/TRBV12-4
CASSEQPYYGYTF
TGTGCCAGCAGCGAACAGCCCTACTATGGCTACACCTTC